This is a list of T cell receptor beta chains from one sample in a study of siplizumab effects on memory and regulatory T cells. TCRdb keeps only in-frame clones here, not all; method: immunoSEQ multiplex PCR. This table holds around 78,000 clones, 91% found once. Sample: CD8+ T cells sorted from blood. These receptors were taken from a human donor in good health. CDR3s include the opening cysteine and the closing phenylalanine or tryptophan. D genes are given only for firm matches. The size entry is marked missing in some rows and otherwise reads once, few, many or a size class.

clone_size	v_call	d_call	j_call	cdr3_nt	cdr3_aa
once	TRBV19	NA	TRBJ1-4	TGTGCCAGTAGTCTAGGGTATGGTGAAAAACTGTTTTTT	CASSLGYGEKLFF
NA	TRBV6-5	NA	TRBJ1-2	TGTGCCAGCAGTTTTACAGGGACGCAAGGCTACACCTTC	CASSFTGTQGYTF
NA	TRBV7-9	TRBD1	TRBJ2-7	TGTGCCAGCAGCACCCTTAGGGGGCTCCCCTACGAGCAGTACTTC	CASSTLRGLPYEQYF
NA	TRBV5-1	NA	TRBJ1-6	TGCGCCAGCAGCTTGGATGGGCAGGGGAGCTCCTATAATTCACCCCTCCACTTT	CASSLDGQGSSYNSPLHF
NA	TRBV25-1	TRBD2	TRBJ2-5	TGTGCCAGCAGTGAATTCCCTAGCGGACCTCAAGAGACCCAGTACTTC	CASSEFPSGPQETQYF
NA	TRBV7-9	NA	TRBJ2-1	TGTGCCAGCAGCTTAGTTGGCAATGAGCAGTTCTTC	CASSLVGNEQFF
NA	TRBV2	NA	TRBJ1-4	TGTGCCAGCAGTGGAATGGTGGAACTGTTTTTT	CASSGMVELFF
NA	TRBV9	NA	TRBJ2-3	TGTGCCAGCAGCGTTGGGACAACAACAGATACGCAGTATTTT	CASSVGTTTDTQYF
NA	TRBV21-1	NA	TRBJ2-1	TGTGCCAGCAGCCCAAAAAGAGGGACTAGCGGCTCCTACAATGAGCAGTTCTTC	CASSPKRGTSGSYNEQFF
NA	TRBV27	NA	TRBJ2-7	TGTGCCAGCAGTTTAAATCTCGGGGAGCAGTACTTC	CASSLNLGEQYF
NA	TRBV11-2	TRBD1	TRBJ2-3	TGTGCCAGCAGCCACACAGGGGGTTGGACAGATACGCAGTATTTT	CASSHTGGWTDTQYF
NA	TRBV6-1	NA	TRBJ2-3	TGTGCCAGCAGTGAAGTGTTGGGCACAGATACGCAGTATTTT	CASSEVLGTDTQYF
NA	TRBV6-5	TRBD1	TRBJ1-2	TGTGCCAGCAGTCAGGACAGGGGGTCCTATGGCTACACCTTC	CASSQDRGSYGYTF
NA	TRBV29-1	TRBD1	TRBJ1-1	TGCAGCGTTGAAGACCGACAGGGGAACACTGAAGCTTTCTTT	CSVEDRQGNTEAFF
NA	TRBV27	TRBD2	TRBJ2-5	TGTGCCAGCAGTTTACGGGAGGAGTGGGCCAGGTACCAAGAGACCCAGTACTTC	CASSLREEWARYQETQYF
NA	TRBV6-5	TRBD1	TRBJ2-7	TGTGCCAGCAGTTACTATCAGGGGGCGGACGAGCAGTACTTC	CASSYYQGADEQYF
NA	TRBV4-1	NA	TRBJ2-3	TGCGCCAGCAGCCAGGGTACCAGTAGGAGCACAGATACGCAGTATTTT	CASSQGTSRSTDTQYF
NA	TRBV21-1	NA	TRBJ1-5	TGTGCCAGCAGCAACGACGAGGGGATTTATAGCAATCAGCCCCAGCATTTT	CASSNDEGIYSNQPQHF
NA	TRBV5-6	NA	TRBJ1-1	TGTGCCAGCAGCTTGGTTGGGGGGCGCGGTGAAGCTTTCTTT	CASSLVGGRGEAFF
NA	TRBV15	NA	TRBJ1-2	TGTGCCACCAGCACAGGGCTTGGCTACACCTTC	CATSTGLGYTF
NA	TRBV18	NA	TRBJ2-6	TGTGCCAGCTCACCACTCCGGGTGGAAGGGTCTGGGGCCAACGTCCTGACTTTC	CASSPLRVEGSGANVLTF
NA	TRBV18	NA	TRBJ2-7	TGTGCCAGCTCACTGGGGGGCGGGACGACCTACGAGCAGTACTTC	CASSLGGGTTYEQYF
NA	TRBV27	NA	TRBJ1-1	TGTGCCAGCAGTTTATTTGCGGAGATGAACACTGAAGCTTTCTTT	CASSLFAEMNTEAFF
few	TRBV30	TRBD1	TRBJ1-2	TGTGCCTGGAGAAGTCCGGGACAGCACTATGGCTACACCTTC	CAWRSPGQHYGYTF
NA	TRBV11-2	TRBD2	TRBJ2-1	TGTGCCAGCAGCTTCGGCCGGCTAGCGGGCGGCGCCTCCTACAATGAGCAGTTCTTC	CASSFGRLAGGASYNEQFF
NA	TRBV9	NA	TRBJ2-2	TGTGCCAGCAGCTCACCTAAGATTCCCACCGGGGAGCTGTTTTTT	CASSSPKIPTGELFF
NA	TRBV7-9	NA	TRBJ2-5	TGTGCCAGCAGCTTGAGCGGGCCCCAAGAGACCCAGTACTTC	CASSLSGPQETQYF
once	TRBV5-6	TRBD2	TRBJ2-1	TGTGCCAGCAGCACACCGGGACTAGCGGGCTACCAAACGGTCGGGGAGCAGTTCTTC	CASSTPGLAGYQTVGEQFF
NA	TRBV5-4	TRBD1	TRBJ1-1	TGTGCCAGCAGCCTACTCGGACAGGGCCTCACTGAAGCTTTCTTT	CASSLLGQGLTEAFF
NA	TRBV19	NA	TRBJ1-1	TGTGCCAGTAGTATAAGTGCTGAAGCTTTCTTT	CASSISAEAFF
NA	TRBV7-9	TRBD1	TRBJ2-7	TGTGCCAGCAGAACCGACAGGGGACCCTACGAGCAGTACTTC	CASRTDRGPYEQYF
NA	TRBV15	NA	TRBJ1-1	TGTGCCACCAGCAGAGTTTTCTCGGCCGTGGGAACACGAAGTGGGGGAACTGAAGCTTTCTTT	CATSRVFSAVGTRSGGTEAFF
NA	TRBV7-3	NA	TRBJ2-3	TGTGCCAGCAGCTTACTCCCTAGCGCAACAGATACGCAGTATTTT	CASSLLPSATDTQYF
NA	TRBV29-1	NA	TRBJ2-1	TGCAGCGTTGACCTACTAAACTACAATGAGCAGTTCTTC	CSVDLLNYNEQFF
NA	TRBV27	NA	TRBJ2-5	TGTGCCAGCAGCCCCCTTCTAGACAGACAAGAGACCCAGTACTTC	CASSPLLDRQETQYF
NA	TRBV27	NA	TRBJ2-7	TGTGCCAGCAGTCTTTTCGGGGAGCAGTACTTC	CASSLFGEQYF
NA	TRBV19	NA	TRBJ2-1	TGTGCCACTAGGAGAGGGGGGGGATACAATGAGCAGTTCTTC	CATRRGGGYNEQFF
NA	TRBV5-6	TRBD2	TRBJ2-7	TGTGCCAGCAGGATATCGGCGGGAGGTTTATCCTACGAGCAGTACTTC	CASRISAGGLSYEQYF
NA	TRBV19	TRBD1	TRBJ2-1	TGTGCCAGTAGTATGGTCGGGACAGGGGGTGAGCAGTTCTTC	CASSMVGTGGEQFF
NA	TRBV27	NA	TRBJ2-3	TGTGCCAGCAGTTTAGGGGAAGATACGCAGTATTTT	CASSLGEDTQYF
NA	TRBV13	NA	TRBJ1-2	TGTGCCAGCAGCTTAGCCGACACAATCTATGGCTACACCTTC	CASSLADTIYGYTF
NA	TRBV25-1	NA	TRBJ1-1	TGTGCCAGCAGTGAAGAGGGGGGAGGGACTGAAGCTTTCTTT	CASSEEGGGTEAFF
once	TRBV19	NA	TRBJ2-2	TGTGCCAGTAGTATATTTTATTCCGGGGAGCTGTTTTTT	CASSIFYSGELFF
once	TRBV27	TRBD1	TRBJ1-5	TGTGCCAGCAGTTATGGGACAGGGTTACAGCCCCAGCATTTT	CASSYGTGLQPQHF
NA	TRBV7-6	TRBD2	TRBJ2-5	TGTGCCAGCAGCCCCCAGGCGACAGCGGGGGGCCAAGAGACCCAGTACTTC	CASSPQATAGGQETQYF
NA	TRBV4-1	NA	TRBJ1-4	TGCGCCAGCAGCCGATTACAGGGAGATAGTGAAAAACTGTTTTTT	CASSRLQGDSEKLFF
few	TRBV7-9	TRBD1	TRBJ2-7	TGTGCCAGCAGTTCTACCGGGGGACAGGGGTTGTACGAGCAGTACTTC	CASSSTGGQGLYEQYF
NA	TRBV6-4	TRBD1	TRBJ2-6	TGTGCCAGCAGGCATACAGGGGTTGGGGCCAACGTCCTGACTTTC	CASRHTGVGANVLTF
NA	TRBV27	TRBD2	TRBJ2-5	TGTGCCAGCAGGGGACTAGCGGCCCTGCAAGAGACCCAGTACTTC	CASRGLAALQETQYF
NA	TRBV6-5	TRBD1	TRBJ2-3	TGTGCCAGCAGGCCCGGGACAGGGCACACAGATACGCAGTATTTT	CASRPGTGHTDTQYF